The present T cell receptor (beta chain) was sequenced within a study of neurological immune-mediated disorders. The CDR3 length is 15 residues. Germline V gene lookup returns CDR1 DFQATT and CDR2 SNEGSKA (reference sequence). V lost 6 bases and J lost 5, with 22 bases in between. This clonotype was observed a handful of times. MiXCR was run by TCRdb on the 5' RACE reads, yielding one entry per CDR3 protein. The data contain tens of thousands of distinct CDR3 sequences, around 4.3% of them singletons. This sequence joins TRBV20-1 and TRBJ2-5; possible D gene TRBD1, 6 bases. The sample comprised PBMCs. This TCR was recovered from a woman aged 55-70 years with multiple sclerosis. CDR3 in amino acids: CSATPTGPKGETQYF. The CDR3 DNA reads TGCAGTGCAACCCCGACAGGCCCAAAGGGGGAGACCCAGTACTTC.